This is a list of T cell receptor beta chains from one sample in a study of blood T cell repertoires in COVID-19. TCRdb's table, derived via immunoSEQ multiplex PCR, lists solely in-frame clones and lacks some. The sample lists about 320,000 clones, approximately 82% occurring once. Input material: peripheral blood. The receptors originated from a woman between 45 and 60 years old with acute or convalescent COVID-19. The CDR3 runs from the conserved cysteine through the conserved F or W. A D gene is named only where the DNA matches it firmly. Size tells how often a clone was seen (once, few, many) or the class of an expanded clone, and some rows leave it out.

v_gene	d_gene	j_gene	abundance	CDR3aa	CDR3nt
TRBV2	-	TRBJ1-2	-	CASRQLQVTNYGYTF	TGTGCCAGCAGACAATTACAGGTTACTAACTATGGCTACACCTTC
TRBV12-5	-	TRBJ1-2	-	CASGTDNYGYTF	TGTGCTAGTGGCACAGATAACTATGGCTACACCTTC
TRBV19	-	TRBJ2-1	-	CASSTSSSSNEQFF	TGTGCCAGTAGTACCTCGTCTAGCAGTAATGAGCAGTTCTTC
TRBV6-1	TRBD1	TRBJ1-5	-	CASSEGQPNQPQHF	TGTGCCAGCAGTGAGGGACAGCCCAATCAGCCCCAGCATTTT
TRBV2	TRBD2	TRBJ2-5	-	CASRSGVGETQYF	TGTGCCAGCAGGAGCGGGGTAGGAGAGACCCAGTACTTC
TRBV5-5	TRBD1	TRBJ1-5	-	CASSRTGDINQPQHF	TGTGCCAGCAGCCGGACAGGGGATATCAATCAGCCCCAGCATTTT
TRBV5-1	TRBD1	TRBJ2-5	-	CASSPDRKETQYF	TGCGCCAGCAGCCCGGACAGGAAAGAGACCCAGTACTTC
TRBV5-1	TRBD1	TRBJ1-2	-	CASSLEGQGATYGYTF	TGCGCCAGCAGCTTGGAAGGACAGGGAGCTACCTATGGCTACACCTTC
TRBV2	-	TRBJ2-7	-	CASSTDLHEQYF	TGTGCCAGCAGTACGGACTTGCACGAGCAGTACTTC
TRBV7-2	-	TRBJ1-1	once	CASSFPGWNTEAFF	TGTGCCAGCAGCTTTCCAGGGTGGAACACTGAAGCTTTCTTT
TRBV2	-	TRBJ1-1	-	CASDLLGAEAFF	TGTGCCAGCGACCTTCTAGGAGCTGAAGCTTTCTTT
TRBV6-2/TRBV6-3	-	TRBJ1-2	once	CASSYWTDKGYTF	TGTGCCAGCAGTTATTGGACAGATAAGGGCTACACCTTC
TRBV9	-	TRBJ1-1	-	CASSPMGAITEAFF	TGTGCCAGCAGCCCGATGGGGGCAATCACTGAAGCTTTCTTT
TRBV18	-	TRBJ2-5	-	CASSPRQGETQYF	TGTGCCAGCTCACCCCGGCAGGGGGAGACCCAGTACTTC
TRBV29-1	TRBD1	TRBJ1-2	-	CSVKTGARGYTF	TGCAGCGTTAAAACAGGGGCAAGGGGCTACACCTTC
TRBV5-8	TRBD2	TRBJ2-3	-	CASSLALAGDFLLGTDTQYF	TGTGCCAGCAGCTTGGCGCTAGCGGGAGATTTTCTCTTGGGCACAGATACGCAGTATTTT
TRBV19	-	TRBJ2-2	-	CASTQDTGELFF	TGTGCCAGTACCCAGGACACCGGGGAGCTGTTTTTT
TRBV6-5	-	TRBJ2-1	-	CASTNLRGDEQFF	TGTGCCAGCACCAACCTCAGGGGCGATGAGCAGTTCTTC
TRBV19	TRBD1	TRBJ1-5	few	CASSIEGYRGRGNQPQHF	TGTGCCAGTAGTATAGAGGGATACAGGGGGCGAGGCAATCAGCCCCAGCATTTT
TRBV5-8	TRBD2	TRBJ2-5	-	CASSPGLAAQETQYF	TGTGCCAGCAGCCCGGGACTAGCGGCCCAAGAGACCCAGTACTTC
TRBV7-2	TRBD1	TRBJ1-1	once	CASSSSGTGHLGAFF	TGTGCCAGCAGCTCCTCCGGGACAGGGCACTTAGGGGCTTTCTTT
TRBV11-2	-	TRBJ1-4	-	CASSLGGLTNEKLFF	TGTGCCAGCAGCTTAGGAGGGCTGACTAATGAAAAACTGTTTTTT
TRBV27	-	TRBJ1-4	-	CASSFRWREPNEKLFF	TGTGCCAGCAGTTTTCGGTGGAGGGAGCCCAACGAAAAACTGTTTTTT
TRBV7-2	TRBD1	TRBJ1-2	-	CASSLDRGLGGYTF	TGTGCCAGCAGCTTGGACAGGGGTCTAGGTGGCTACACCTTC
TRBV11-2	TRBD2	TRBJ2-5	-	CASSLDWAVAGGETQYF	TGTGCCAGCAGCTTAGATTGGGCGGTAGCGGGAGGGGAGACCCAGTACTTC
TRBV24-1	TRBD1	TRBJ1-2	-	CATSDPTGGLYGYTF	TGTGCCACCAGTGATCCCACAGGGGGCCTCTATGGCTACACCTTC
TRBV7-9	-	TRBJ1-4	-	CASSPPRTRINEKLFF	TGTGCCAGCAGCCCACCCCGAACCAGGATTAATGAAAAACTGTTTTTT
TRBV27	-	TRBJ1-2	-	CASSFQGNYGYTF	TGTGCCAGCAGTTTCCAGGGTAACTATGGCTACACCTTC
TRBV5-1	-	TRBJ2-6	few	CASSLNRLSGANVLTF	TGCGCCAGCAGCTTAAACAGGCTCTCTGGGGCCAACGTCCTGACTTTC
TRBV5-1	TRBD2	TRBJ2-1	-	CASSLAESYNEQFF	TGCGCCAGCAGCCTAGCGGAGTCCTACAATGAGCAGTTCTTC
TRBV6-2/TRBV6-3	-	TRBJ1-2	few	CASSLSQGQGYTF	TGTGCCAGCAGCCTATCCCAGGGGCAAGGCTACACCTTC
TRBV12-3/TRBV12-4	TRBD1	TRBJ1-2	-	CASSTGEYCGYTF	TGTGCCAGCAGTACAGGGGAATACTGTGGCTACACCTTC
TRBV9	TRBD1	TRBJ1-4	-	CASSRGTGAGNEKLFF	TGTGCCAGCAGCCGGGGGACAGGGGCCGGGAACGAAAAACTGTTTTTT
TRBV7-2	-	TRBJ1-5	-	CASSMTEFNQPQHF	TGTGCCAGCAGCATGACAGAGTTCAATCAGCCCCAGCATTTT
TRBV10-3	-	TRBJ2-1	-	CAISESRSWEYNEQFF	TGTGCCATCAGTGAGTCGCGTAGCTGGGAGTACAATGAGCAGTTCTTC
TRBV5-4	TRBD2	TRBJ2-1	-	CASSLRLAGGGNEQFF	TGTGCCAGCAGCTTGAGACTAGCGGGGGGAGGGAATGAGCAGTTCTTC
TRBV6-5	TRBD1	TRBJ1-1	once	CASSYLGTGGTEAFF	TGTGCCAGCAGTTACCTAGGGACAGGGGGCACTGAAGCTTTCTTT
TRBV7-2	TRBD2	TRBJ2-5	-	CASTLAGEPLWAQYF	TGTGCCAGCACCTTAGCGGGAGAGCCTTTGTGGGCCCAGTACTTC
TRBV7-8	TRBD1	TRBJ2-5	-	CASSPGQGLSQYF	TGTGCCAGCAGCCCCGGACAGGGTTTATCCCAGTACTTC